Below are 19 T cell receptor beta chains sequenced from a single sample in a study of T cell repertoires in cytomegalovirus infection. No antigen has been identified for these receptors. Using its own MiXCR run on the reads, TCRdb lists one record per CDR3 protein. The sample shows 200,000 or so distinct CDR3 sequences, around two fifths of them seen only once. The sample here was CD8+ T cells from cultured PBMCs, taken from culture after CMV antigen stimulation. The receptors here all came from a human donor in good health (CMV status not recorded). Some clones in this sample may be carry-over from other donors' samples.

This sequence joins TRBV5-6 and TRBJ1-1; 7 bases map to TRBD1. The CDR3 loop spans 17 amino acids. Germline V gives CDR1 SGHDT, CDR2 YYEEEE. J was trimmed by 0 bases and V by 4 bases; bases with no gene match: 12. CDR3 bases: TGTGCCAGCAGCCTCCCCGGACAGGCGACCATGAACACTGAAGCTTTCTTT. This encodes CASSLPGQATMNTEAFF.

The chain carries TRBV7-3 and TRBJ2-1, with 12 nucleotides matching TRBD2. From germline, CDR1 is SGHTA and CDR2 FQGTGA. Trimming took 4 bases from V and 5 from J; bases not matched to a gene: 6. CDR3 length: 16 amino acids. Here the CDR3 DNA reads TGTGCCAGCAGCTCCCTAGCGGGGGGGGCCCACAATGAGCAGTTCTTC. Protein: CASSSLAGGAHNEQFF.

This clonotype was counted only a few times. The CDR3 DNA sequence: TGTGCCAGCAGTGGACAGGGAGATTACAATGAGCAGTTCTTC. Translated: CASSGQGDYNEQFF. The rearrangement links TRBV6-5 to TRBJ2-1, with 8 nucleotides matching TRBD1. CDR3 length: 14 amino acids. Germline CDR1 MNHEY, CDR2 SVGAGI. The trim removed 5 bases at V and 4 bases at J, leaving 4 bases unmatched.

This sequence joins TRBV12-3 or TRBV12-4 and TRBJ1-1; D not certain. CDR3 length: 14 residues. Deletions cut 5 bases from V and 4 bases from J, with 14 bases between. CDR3: CASSPRVPPTEAFF. In DNA form, the CDR3 reads TGTGCCAGCAGTCCTCGTGTTCCCCCCACTGAAGCTTTCTTT.

This clonotype was found many times. The chain employs TRBV7-9 and TRBJ2-2; D perhaps matches TRBD1 (6 bases). The CDR3 covers 18 residues. The germline V and J ends were trimmed by 6 bases and 3 bases, with 23 bases remaining between them. Germline loops: CDR1 SEHNR, CDR2 FQNEAQ (reference sequence). The CDR3 nucleotides read TGTGCCAGCAGGGACCCTAAACAATCGACAGGATACACCGGGGAGCTGTTTTTT. As protein: CASRDPKQSTGYTGELFF.

V usage is TRBV7-9 and J usage is TRBJ2-2; D unresolved. The V gene lost 7 bases and the J gene lost 4 bases, with 16 bases spanning the gap. The CDR3 consists of 15 residues. Germline CDR1 reads SEHNR; CDR2 reads FQNEAQ (reference sequence). The CDR3 sequence is CASTPSGPITGELFF. For the CDR3, the DNA is TGTGCCAGCACCCCGTCGGGTCCTATCACCGGGGAGCTGTTTTTT. The full variable domain, completed using reference TRBV7-9 and TRBJ2-2, is DTGVSQNPRHKITKRGQNVTFRCDPISEHNRLYWYRQTLGQGPEFLTYFQNEAQLEKSRLLSDRFSAERPKGSFSTLEIQRTEQGDSAMYLCASTPSGPITGELFFGEGSRLTVL.

This clonotype occurred once. The junction differs from germline at one of its ends, possibly a read error. The J gene is TRBJ2-7, the V gene TRBV12-3 or TRBV12-4; D is possibly TRBD1 or TRBD2 (5 bases each). This CDR3 comprises 14 residues. The CDR3 sequence: CASTIGTAVYERYF. Here the CDR3 DNA reads TGTGCCAGCACTATTGGGACGGCCGTCTACGAGCGGTACTTC.

The chain uses TRBV3-1 and TRBJ2-6; D might be TRBD2 (6 bases). Germline V gene sequence: CDR1 LGHDT, CDR2 YNNKEL (reference sequence). Between the trimmed V and J ends, which lost 5 bases and 9 bases, there was a span of 17 bases. This CDR3 contains 15 residues. The DNA of the CDR3 is TGTGCCAGCAGCACCCATACGGGGGAGAACAACGTCCTGACTTTC. Protein product: CASSTHTGENNVLTF.

Only one count was recorded for this clonotype. The chain has TRBV20-1 and TRBJ1-4; TRBD1 agrees at 7 bases. The CDR3 has 14 amino acids. Unmatched junction bases numbered 5, after V lost 0 bases and J lost 7 bases. Germline V gene sequence: CDR1 DFQATT, CDR2 SNEGSKA (reference sequence). The CDR3 bases are TGCAGTGCTAGAGATCCCGGGACAGTTGAAAAACTGTTTTTT. Amino acid sequence: CSARDPGTVEKLFF.

This clonotype was counted between two and nine times. CDR3 sequence (DNA): TGTGCCAGCAAGCTTCCGGGACTTATCTACGAGCAGTACTTC. This codes for CASKLPGLIYEQYF. The chain carries TRBV28 and TRBJ2-7; the D gene is possibly TRBD2 (6 bases). Between the trimmed V and J ends, which lost 7 bases and 3 bases, there was a span of 16 bases. Germline V gene data show CDR1 as MDHEN and CDR2 as SYDVKM. This CDR3 has 14 residues.

Worth noting for this clonotype: At one boundary the junction diverges from the germline segment, which might be a read error. J is TRBJ2-7 and V is TRBV7-3, with D tentatively TRBD2 (5 bases). Germline loops: CDR1 SGHTA, CDR2 FQGTGA. The CDR3 runs 18 residues. The CDR3 DNA sequence: TGTGCCAGCACCTTAGCCCCCCTTCATCAGCGACTAATCTACGAGCAGTACTTC. This encodes CASTLAPLHQRLIYEQYF.

V usage is TRBV7-3 and J usage is TRBJ2-7; 7 bases are a match to TRBD2. CDR1 and CDR2 (germline): SGHTA, FQGTGA. With 5 bases clipped from V and 0 bases from J, the junction kept 7 bases outside the gene matches. The CDR3 spans 15 residues. As DNA, the CDR3 is TGTGCCAGCAGCCCGAGCGGGGCGAGCTCCTACGAGCAGTACTTC. Translation gives CASSPSGASSYEQYF.

In its sample, this clonotype was seen a few times. V and J are TRBV7-3 and TRBJ2-1; 9 nucleotides match TRBD2. The CDR3 sequence is 14 residues long. Germline V gives CDR1 SGHTA, CDR2 FQGTGA. V dropped 5 bases and J dropped 5; count of bases not matched to a gene: 4. In DNA, the CDR3 is TGTGCCAGCAGCCCTAGCGGGACTGACAATGAGCAGTTCTTC. Amino acid sequence: CASSPSGTDNEQFF.

The chain employs TRBV6-1 and TRBJ1-5, with a weak D call TRBD1 (5 bases). V was trimmed by 3 bases and J by 5 bases, leaving 14 bases between them. CDR3 size: 15 residues. Germline-derived CDR1 and CDR2 are MNHNS and SASEGT. CDR3 residues: CASSDPKGVDQPQHF. The CDR3 DNA follows: TGTGCCAGCAGTGACCCTAAAGGGGTAGATCAGCCCCAGCATTTT.

This clonotype was recorded many times. The rearrangement uses TRBV7-2 and TRBJ2-7, with 14 bases that match TRBD2. The trim removed 5 bases at V and 4 bases at J, leaving 7 bases unmatched. Germline CDR1 is SGHTA and CDR2 is FQGNSA. The CDR3 spans 16 residues. As DNA, the CDR3 is TGTGCCAGCAGCATGGGACTAGCGGGAGTAAGGTACGAGCAGTACTTC. This encodes CASSMGLAGVRYEQYF.

This sequence joins TRBV9 and TRBJ2-2; D remains unclear. The germline V gene encodes CDR1 SGDLS and CDR2 YYNGEE. This CDR3 comprises 12 residues. V dropped 4 bases and J dropped 6 bases, with 7 bases sitting between them. For the CDR3, the DNA is TGTGCCAGCAGCCCCCCCCCCGGGGAGCTGTTTTTT. This encodes CASSPPPGELFF.

V and J are TRBV20-1 and TRBJ2-3, with D possibly matching TRBD2 (5 bases). Germline assignment: CDR1 DFQATT and CDR2 SNEGSKA (reference sequence). V gave up 1 base and J gave up 0 bases, with 17 bases separating them. CDR3 size: 17 residues. CDR3 in amino acids: CSARVLADYPSTDTQYF. CDR3 bases: TGCAGTGCTAGAGTGCTAGCTGATTACCCTAGCACAGATACGCAGTATTTT.

This rearrangement joins TRBV27 to TRBJ1-6, with D perhaps TRBD1 (5 bases). Trimming left V 5 bases short and J 9 bases short, with 11 bases between. CDR1 and CDR2 from the germline V gene are MNHEY and SMNVEV (reference sequence). The CDR3 covers 13 residues. CDR3 DNA sequence: TGTGCCAGCAGTGACCCAGGGATTTCACCCCTCCACTTT. This codes for CASSDPGISPLHF.

A few counts support this clonotype. V is TRBV6-1 and J is TRBJ1-4; 8 nucleotides agree with TRBD1. The CDR3 has 17 residues. CDR1 is MNHNS and CDR2 is SASEGT in the germline V gene. The trim removed 3 bases at V and 3 bases at J, leaving 9 bases unmatched. The CDR3 spells CASSDPVRDRPNEKLFF. In DNA, the CDR3 is TGTGCCAGCAGTGACCCCGTCCGGGACAGGCCTAATGAAAAACTGTTTTTT.